The source of this T cell receptor beta chain is a study of CD8 T cells in Susac syndrome. Reverse transcription of roughly 0.5 to 1 ug RNA was performed with random hexamers. TCRdb redid the calling of the immunoSEQ multiplex PCR reads with MiXCR, one entry per CDR3 protein. The sample records around 120,000 distinct CDR3 sequences, 94% being singletons. Trimming pared 2 bases from V and 5 bases from J, leaving 13 bases between. Germline V CDR1 and CDR2: GTSNPN, SVGIG (reference sequence). The length of the CDR3 is 13 residues. The sequence derives from a human donor with multiple sclerosis. This chain links TRBV30 with TRBJ2-7; D ambiguous. Sequences were obtained from CD4+ T cells from PBMCs. CDR3: CAWSSGVWDEQYF. The CDR3 DNA reads as TGTGCCTGGAGTTCGGGTGTTTGGGACGAGCAGTACTTC.